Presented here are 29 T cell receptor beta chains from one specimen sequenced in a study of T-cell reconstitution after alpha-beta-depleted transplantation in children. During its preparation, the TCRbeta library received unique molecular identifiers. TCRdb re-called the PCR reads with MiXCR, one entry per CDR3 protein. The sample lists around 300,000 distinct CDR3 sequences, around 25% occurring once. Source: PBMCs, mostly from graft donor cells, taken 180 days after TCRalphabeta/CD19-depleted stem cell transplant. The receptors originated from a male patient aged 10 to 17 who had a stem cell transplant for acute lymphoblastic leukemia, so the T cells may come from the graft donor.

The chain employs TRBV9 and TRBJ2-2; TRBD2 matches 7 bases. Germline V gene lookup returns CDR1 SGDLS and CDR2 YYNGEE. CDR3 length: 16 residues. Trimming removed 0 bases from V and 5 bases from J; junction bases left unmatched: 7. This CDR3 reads CASSVGLRELTGELFF. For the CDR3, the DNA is TGTGCCAGCAGCGTAGGTTTGCGGGAGTTAACCGGGGAGCTGTTTTTT. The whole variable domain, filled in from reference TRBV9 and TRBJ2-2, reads DSGVTQTPKHLITATGQRVTLRCSPRSGDLSVYWYQQSLDQGLQFLIQYYNGEERAKGNILERFSAQQFPDLHSELNLSSLELGDSALYFCASSVGLRELTGELFFGEGSRLTVL.

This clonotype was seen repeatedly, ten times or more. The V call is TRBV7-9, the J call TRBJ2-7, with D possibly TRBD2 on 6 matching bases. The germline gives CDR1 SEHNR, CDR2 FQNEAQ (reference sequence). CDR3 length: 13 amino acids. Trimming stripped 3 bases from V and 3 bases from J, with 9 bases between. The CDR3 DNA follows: TGTGCCAGCAGCTTTAGGAGGGACTACGAGCAGTACTTC. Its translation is CASSFRRDYEQYF.

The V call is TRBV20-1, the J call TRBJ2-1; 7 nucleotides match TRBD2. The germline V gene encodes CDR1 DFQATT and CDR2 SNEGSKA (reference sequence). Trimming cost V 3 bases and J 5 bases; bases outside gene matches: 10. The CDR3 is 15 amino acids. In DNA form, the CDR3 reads TGCAGTGCTAGGCCTCCCGGGACTACTAACAATGAGCAGTTCTTC. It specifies CSARPPGTTNNEQFF.

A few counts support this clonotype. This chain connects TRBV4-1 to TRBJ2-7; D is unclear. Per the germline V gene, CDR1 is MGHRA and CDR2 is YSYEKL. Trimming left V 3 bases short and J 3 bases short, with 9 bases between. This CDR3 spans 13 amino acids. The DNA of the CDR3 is TGCGCCAGCAGCCACCCGTTAAGCTACGAGCAGTACTTC. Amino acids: CASSHPLSYEQYF.

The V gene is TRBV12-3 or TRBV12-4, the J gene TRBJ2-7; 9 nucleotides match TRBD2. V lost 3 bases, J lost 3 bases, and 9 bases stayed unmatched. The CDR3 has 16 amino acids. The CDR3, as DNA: TGTGCCAGCAGTTTTTATAGCGGGAGCCTCGGCTACGAGCAGTACTTC. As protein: CASSFYSGSLGYEQYF.

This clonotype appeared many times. The CDR3 sequence is CASRRGGAGQPQHF. The CDR3 bases are TGTGCCAGCAGAAGGGGGGGGGCCGGACAGCCCCAGCATTTT. The chain is built from TRBV6-5 and TRBJ1-5; weak D call: TRBD1 (6 bases). Germline values: CDR1 MNHEY, CDR2 SVGAGI. Deletions cut 6 bases from V and 7 bases from J, with 16 bases between. The CDR3 extends over 14 amino acids.

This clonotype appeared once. The CDR3 here is CASSLARGLADLSYEQYF. The CDR3 nucleotides are TGTGCCAGCAGCTTAGCAAGAGGACTAGCGGACCTCTCCTACGAGCAGTACTTC. This sequence joins TRBV13 and TRBJ2-7; 10 nucleotides match TRBD2. Germline V gives CDR1 PRHDT, CDR2 FYEKMQ (reference sequence). The CDR3 is made up of 18 amino acids. Trimming removed 1 base from V and 0 bases from J; junction bases left unmatched: 9.

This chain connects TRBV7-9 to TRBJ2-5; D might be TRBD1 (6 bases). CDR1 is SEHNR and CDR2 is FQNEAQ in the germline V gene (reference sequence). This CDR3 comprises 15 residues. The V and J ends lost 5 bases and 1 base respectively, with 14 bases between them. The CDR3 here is CASSRGWDIQETQYF. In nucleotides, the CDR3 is TGTGCCAGCAGCCGGGGATGGGACATCCAAGAGACCCAGTACTTC.

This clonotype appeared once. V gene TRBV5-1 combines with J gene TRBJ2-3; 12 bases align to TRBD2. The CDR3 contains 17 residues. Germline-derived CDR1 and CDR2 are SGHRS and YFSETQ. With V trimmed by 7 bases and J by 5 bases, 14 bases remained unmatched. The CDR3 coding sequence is TGCGCCAGCCGCCGATCGACTAGCGGGAGTCATCGAGATACGCAGTATTTT. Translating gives CASRRSTSGSHRDTQYF.

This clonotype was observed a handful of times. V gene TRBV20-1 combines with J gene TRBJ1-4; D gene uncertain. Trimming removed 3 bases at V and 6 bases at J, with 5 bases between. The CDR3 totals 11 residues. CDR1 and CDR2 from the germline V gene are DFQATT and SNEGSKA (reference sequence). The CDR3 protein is CSASGDEKLFF. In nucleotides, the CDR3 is TGCAGTGCTAGCGGAGATGAAAAACTGTTTTTT.

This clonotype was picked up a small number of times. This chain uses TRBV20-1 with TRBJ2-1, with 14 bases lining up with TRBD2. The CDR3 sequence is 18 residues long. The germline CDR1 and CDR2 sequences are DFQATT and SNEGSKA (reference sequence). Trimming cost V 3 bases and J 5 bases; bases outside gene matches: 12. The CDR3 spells CSASGWRTSGRHNNEQFF. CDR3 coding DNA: TGCAGTGCTAGCGGGTGGCGGACTAGCGGGAGGCATAACAATGAGCAGTTCTTC.

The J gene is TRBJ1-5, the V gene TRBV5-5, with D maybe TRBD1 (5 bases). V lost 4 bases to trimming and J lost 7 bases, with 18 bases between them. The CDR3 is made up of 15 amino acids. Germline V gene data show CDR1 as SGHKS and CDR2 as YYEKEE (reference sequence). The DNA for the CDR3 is TGTGCCAGCAGCCTATGGACAAGGGGAAGCCAGCCCCAGCATTTT. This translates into CASSLWTRGSQPQHF.

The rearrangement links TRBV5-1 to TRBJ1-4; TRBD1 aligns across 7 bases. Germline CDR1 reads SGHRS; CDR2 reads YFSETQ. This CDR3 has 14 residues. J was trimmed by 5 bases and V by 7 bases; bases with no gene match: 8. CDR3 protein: CASADDRVNEKLFF. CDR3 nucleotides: TGCGCCAGCGCTGACGACAGGGTGAATGAAAAACTGTTTTTT.

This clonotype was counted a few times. The CDR3 region is CASSSGNTGELFF. In nucleotides, the CDR3 is TGTGCCAGCAGCTCCGGCAACACCGGGGAGCTGTTTTTT. The chain uses TRBV11-2 and TRBJ2-2; D not certain. Germline V gene sequence: CDR1 SGHAT, CDR2 FQNNGV. This CDR3 contains 13 residues. V lost 4 bases, J lost 2 bases, and 5 bases lay in between.

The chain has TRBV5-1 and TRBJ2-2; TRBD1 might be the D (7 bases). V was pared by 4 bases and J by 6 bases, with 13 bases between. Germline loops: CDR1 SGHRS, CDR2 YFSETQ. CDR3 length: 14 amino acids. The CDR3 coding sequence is TGCGCCAGCAGCCTTACAGGGGACTCCGGGGAGCTGTTTTTT. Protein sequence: CASSLTGDSGELFF.

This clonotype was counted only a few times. CDR3 loop: CASSLASRGNEQFF. As DNA, the CDR3 is TGTGCCAGCAGCTTAGCGTCCCGGGGGAATGAGCAGTTCTTC. The chain recombines TRBV7-6 with TRBJ2-1; D is perhaps TRBD2 (6 bases). V was shortened by 0 bases and J by 7 bases, with 10 bases between the two germline ends. The germline V gene encodes CDR1 SGHVS and CDR2 FNYEAQ. The CDR3 is made up of 14 amino acids.

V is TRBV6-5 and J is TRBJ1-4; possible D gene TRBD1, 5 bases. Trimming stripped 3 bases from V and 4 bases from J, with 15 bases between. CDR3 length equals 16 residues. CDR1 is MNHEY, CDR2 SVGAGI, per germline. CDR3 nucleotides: TGTGCCAGCAGTTATCAGGGACGTTACGGTAATGAAAAACTGTTTTTT. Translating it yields CASSYQGRYGNEKLFF.

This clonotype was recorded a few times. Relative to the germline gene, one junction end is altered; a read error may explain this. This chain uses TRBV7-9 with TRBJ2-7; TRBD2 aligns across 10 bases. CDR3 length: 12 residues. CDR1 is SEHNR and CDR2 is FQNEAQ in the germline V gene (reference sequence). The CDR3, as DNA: TGTGCCAGCAGCTTAGAGAGCGGGAGGGTCGCTTTC. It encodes CASSLESGRVAF.

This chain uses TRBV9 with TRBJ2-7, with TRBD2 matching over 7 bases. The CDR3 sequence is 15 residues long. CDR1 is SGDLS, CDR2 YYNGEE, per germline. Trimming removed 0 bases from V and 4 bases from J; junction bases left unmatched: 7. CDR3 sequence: CASSVEPRENYEQYF. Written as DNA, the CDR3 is TGTGCCAGCAGCGTAGAACCGCGGGAGAATTACGAGCAGTACTTC.

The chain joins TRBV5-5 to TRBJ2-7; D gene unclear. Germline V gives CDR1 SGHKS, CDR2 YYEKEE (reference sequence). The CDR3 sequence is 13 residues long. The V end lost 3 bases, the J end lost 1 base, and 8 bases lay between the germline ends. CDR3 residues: CASSSTISYEQYF. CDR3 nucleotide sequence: TGTGCCAGCAGCTCTACTATTTCCTACGAGCAGTACTTC.

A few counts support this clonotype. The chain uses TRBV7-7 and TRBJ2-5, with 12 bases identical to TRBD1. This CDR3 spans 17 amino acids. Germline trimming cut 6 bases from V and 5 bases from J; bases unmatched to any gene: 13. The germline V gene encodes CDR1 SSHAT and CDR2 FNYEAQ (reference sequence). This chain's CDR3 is CASRSAVGGQGAETQYF. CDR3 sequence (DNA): TGTGCCAGCAGATCGGCGGTGGGGGGACAGGGGGCCGAGACCCAGTACTTC.

The CDR3 loop is CASSLLAGAGQPQHF. CDR3 coding DNA: TGTGCCAGCAGCTTACTAGCAGGGGCAGGGCAGCCCCAGCATTTT. The genes are TRBV7-8 and TRBJ1-5; D may be TRBD1 (6 bases). Germline CDR1 is SGHVS and CDR2 is FQNEAQ. The V gene lost 2 bases and the J gene lost 7 bases, with 15 bases spanning the gap. The CDR3 extends over 15 amino acids.

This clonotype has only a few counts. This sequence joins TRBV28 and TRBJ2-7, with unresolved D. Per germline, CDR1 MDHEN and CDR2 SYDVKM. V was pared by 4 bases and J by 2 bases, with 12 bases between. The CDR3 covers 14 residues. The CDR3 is CASSSSAPPYEQYF. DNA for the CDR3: TGTGCCAGCAGTTCGTCAGCTCCGCCCTACGAGCAGTACTTC. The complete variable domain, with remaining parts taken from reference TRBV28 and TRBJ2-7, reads DVKVTQSSRYLVKRTGEKVFLECVQDMDHENMFWYRQDPGLGLRLIYFSYDVKMKEKGDIPEGYSVSREKKERFSLILESASTNQTSMYLCASSSSAPPYEQYFGPGTRLTVT.

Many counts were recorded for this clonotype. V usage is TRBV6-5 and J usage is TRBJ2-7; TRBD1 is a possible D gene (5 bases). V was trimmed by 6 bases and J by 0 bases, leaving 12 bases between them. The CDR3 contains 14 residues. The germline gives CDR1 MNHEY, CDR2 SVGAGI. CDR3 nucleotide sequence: TGTGCCAGCAGAACACAGGAGTTCTCCTACGAGCAGTACTTC. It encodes CASRTQEFSYEQYF.

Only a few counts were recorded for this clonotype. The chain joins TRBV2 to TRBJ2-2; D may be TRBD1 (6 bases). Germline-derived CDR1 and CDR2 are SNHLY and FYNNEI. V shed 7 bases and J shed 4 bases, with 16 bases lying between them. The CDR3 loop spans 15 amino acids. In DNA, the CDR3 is TGTGCCAGCACCCCGGGTTTAGGGGGCACCGGGGAGCTGTTTTTT. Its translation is CASTPGLGGTGELFF.

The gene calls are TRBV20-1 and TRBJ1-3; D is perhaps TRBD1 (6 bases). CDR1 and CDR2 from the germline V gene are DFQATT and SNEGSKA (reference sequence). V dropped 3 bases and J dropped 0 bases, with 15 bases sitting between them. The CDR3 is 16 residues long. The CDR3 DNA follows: TGCAGTGCTAGTGTGGGGGCTTTGTCCTCTGGAAACACCATATATTTT. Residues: CSASVGALSSGNTIYF.

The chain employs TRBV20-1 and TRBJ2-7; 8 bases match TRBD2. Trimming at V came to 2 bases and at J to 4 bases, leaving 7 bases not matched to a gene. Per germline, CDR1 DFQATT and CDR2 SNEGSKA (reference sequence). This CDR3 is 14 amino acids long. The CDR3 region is CSARSQRELYEQYF. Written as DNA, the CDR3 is TGCAGTGCTAGATCGCAGCGGGAGCTGTACGAGCAGTACTTC.

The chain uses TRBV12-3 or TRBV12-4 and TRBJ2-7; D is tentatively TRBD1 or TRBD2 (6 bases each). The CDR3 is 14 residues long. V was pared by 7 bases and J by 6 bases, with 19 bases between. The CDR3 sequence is CASTWRVVGAEQYF. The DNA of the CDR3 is TGTGCCAGCACCTGGAGGGTAGTGGGGGCCGAGCAGTACTTC.

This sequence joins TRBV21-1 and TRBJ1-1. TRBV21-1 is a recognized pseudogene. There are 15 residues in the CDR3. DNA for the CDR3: TGTGCCAGCAGCATTGATACAAGGACGGACACTGAAGCTTTCTTT. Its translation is CASSIDTRTDTEAFF.